The rows below give T cell receptor beta chains drawn from one sample of a study of blood T cell repertoires in COVID-19. Sequencing used immunoSEQ multiplex PCR; TCRdb keeps in-frame clones, though not all of them. The sample holds about 420,000 clones, around 90% seen once. The specimen sequenced was peripheral blood. The receptors come from a man between 18 and 35 years old with COVID-19, enrolled during active disease. The CDR3 runs from the conserved cysteine through the conserved F or W. The D gene is left open where the match is weak. Size is stated for part of the rows, as once, few or many counts, or as a class when the clone is expanded.

TRBV18	TRBJ1-4	NA	NA	TGTGCCAGCTCACCAGGGACCGGAGGGGAAAAACTGTTTTTT	CASSPGTGGEKLFF
TRBV6-5	TRBJ1-5	TRBD1	few	TGTGCCAGCAGAGTGACAGGGATTAATCAGCCCCAGCATTTT	CASRVTGINQPQHF
TRBV6-5	TRBJ2-5	TRBD2	once	TGTGCCAGCAGTCCCATAGCGGGAGAAGGGAAGACCCAGTACTTC	CASSPIAGEGKTQYF
TRBV15	TRBJ2-7	TRBD2	NA	TGTGCCACCAGCACCCCGGGGGGAGAGCAGTACTTC	CATSTPGGEQYF
TRBV6-5	TRBJ2-5	TRBD1	NA	TGTGCCAGCAGTTACTCCGTCGGGACAGGGGAAGAGACCCAGTACTTC	CASSYSVGTGEETQYF
TRBV13	TRBJ1-6	TRBD1	NA	TGTGCCAGCAGCTTAGGAGGACAGGGCGGGTCACCCCTCCACTTT	CASSLGGQGGSPLHF
TRBV11-2	TRBJ1-3	NA	NA	TGTGCCAGCGCCTCTGGGGCCACTGGAAACACCATATATTTT	CASASGATGNTIYF
TRBV28	TRBJ1-1	NA	NA	TGTGCCAGCAGTTTATACCTCGGGGGGAGAACTGAAGCTTTCTTT	CASSLYLGGRTEAFF
TRBV2	TRBJ2-1	TRBD2	NA	TGTGCCAGTGTTACGTTAGCGGGGGTAGATAGGAATGAGCAGTTCTTC	CASVTLAGVDRNEQFF
TRBV6-6	TRBJ1-4	TRBD1	NA	TGTGCCAGCAGTCGGGACAGGACGACAACTAATGAAAAACTGTTTTTT	CASSRDRTTTNEKLFF